The 10 T cell receptor beta chains below were found in one sample sequenced in a study of blood T cell repertoires in COVID-19. Sequencing used immunoSEQ multiplex PCR; TCRdb keeps in-frame clones, though not all of them. Altogether roughly 120,000 clones are present, almost 90% being singletons, with the ten largest covering approximately 0.81%. Sequencing input: peripheral blood. The source of these receptors is a woman in her fifties or sixties with active or convalescent COVID-19.

V is TRBV27 and J is TRBJ2-2; TRBD1 matches 7 bases. The CDR3 extends over 14 amino acids. Trimming took 10 bases from V and 3 from J; bases not matched to a gene: 8. CDR1 is MNHEY and CDR2 is SMNVEV in the germline V gene (reference sequence). CDR3 DNA: TGTGCCACCTTGGGGACAGTTCACACCGGGGAGCTGTTTTTT. Amino acid sequence: CATLGTVHTGELFF.

This clone was seen a single time. This chain joins TRBV28 and TRBJ2-7, with 12 bases aligning to TRBD1. Looked up from germline, CDR1 is MDHEN and CDR2 is SYDVKM. J gave up 6 bases and V 3 bases, and 6 bases lay outside the gene matches. This CDR3 is 15 amino acids long. The CDR3 region is CASSLGGQGAGEQYF. The CDR3 bases are TGTGCCAGCAGTTTGGGGGGACAGGGGGCAGGCGAGCAGTACTTC.

The rearrangement uses TRBV6-2 or TRBV6-3 and TRBJ2-5; 9 positions match TRBD2. Germline CDR1 MNHEY, CDR2 SVGEGT. This CDR3 region has 15 residues. With V trimmed by 6 bases and J by 0 bases, 5 bases remained unmatched. CDR3 region: CASSPSGMYQETQYF. The DNA for the CDR3 is TGTGCCAGCAGCCCTAGCGGGATGTACCAAGAGACCCAGTACTTC.

The CDR3 spells CASSPPTGREDYGYTF. The CDR3 bases are TGTGCCAGCTCACCTCCCACCGGCAGGGAGGACTATGGCTACACCTTC. The rearrangement joins TRBV18 to TRBJ1-2; maybe TRBD1 (5 bases). This CDR3 is 16 amino acids long. The V gene's germline CDR1 is KGHSH and CDR2 LQKENI. V lost 3 bases, J lost 3 bases, and 17 bases lay in between.

The V call is TRBV28, the J call TRBJ1-1; 9 bases map to TRBD1. CDR3 length: 15 residues. Germline CDR1 MDHEN, CDR2 SYDVKM. After removal of 4 bases from V and 5 bases from J, the junction contained 8 bases not matched to a gene. The CDR3 nucleotides are TGTGCCAGCAGTTCTACCGGGACAGGGACAACTGAAGCTTTCTTT. As protein: CASSSTGTGTTEAFF.

This chain uses TRBV7-2 with TRBJ2-7; the D gene is possibly TRBD1 (5 bases). The V gene's germline CDR1 is SGHTA and CDR2 FQGNSA. This CDR3 has 14 amino acids. V shed 3 bases and J shed 4 bases, with 13 bases lying between them. This chain's CDR3 is CASSFDGPGYEQYF. The CDR3 DNA is TGTGCCAGCAGCTTCGACGGGCCAGGGTACGAGCAGTACTTC.

The V and J genes are TRBV18 and TRBJ1-1; possible D gene TRBD1, 6 bases. V gave up 2 bases and J gave up 7 bases, with 14 bases separating them. CDR3 size: 14 residues. Germline V CDR1 and CDR2: KGHSH, LQKENI. CDR3 sequence reads: CASSPAGTMREAFF. The CDR3 DNA reads as TGTGCCAGCTCACCAGCCGGGACAATGCGTGAAGCTTTCTTT.

The CDR3 here is CASSVGLVVQNEQFF. The CDR3 DNA sequence: TGTGCCAGCAGCGTGGGGCTAGTGGTCCAGAATGAGCAGTTCTTC. The V gene is TRBV9, the J gene TRBJ2-1; tentative D call: TRBD1 (5 bases). Germline V gene sequence: CDR1 SGDLS, CDR2 YYNGEE. Trimming shortened V by 2 bases and J by 7 bases, and 16 bases separated the two germline ends. CDR3 length: 15 amino acids.

The sample holds a few counts of this clone. V usage is TRBV6-5 and J usage is TRBJ2-7; 8 bases match TRBD2. Germline V gene lookup returns CDR1 MNHEY and CDR2 SVGAGI. Trimming took 7 bases from V and 0 from J; bases not matched to a gene: 8. This CDR3 contains 15 residues. CDR3 nucleotides: TGTGCCAGCACCCCTTTAGCGGGGAGCTCCTACGAGCAGTACTTC. Its protein is CASTPLAGSSYEQYF.

This chain connects TRBV27 to TRBJ2-1; TRBD1 agrees at 11 bases. Germline-derived CDR1 and CDR2 are MNHEY and SMNVEV (reference sequence). CDR3 length equals 14 residues. Trimming at V came to 6 bases and at J to 9 bases, leaving 7 bases not matched to a gene. The CDR3, as DNA: TGTGCCAGCAGCAAGGACAGGGGGCTAGGTGAGCAGTTCTTC. Translated: CASSKDRGLGEQFF.